This T cell receptor beta chain comes out of a study of T-cell memory formation after mild COVID-19. Broader study findings: Largely, contracting CD4+ clones fell within CM and EM, and contracting CD8+ clones within EMRA. Clones shrinking from day 15 to 85 showed even CD4/CD8 mixes; later expanders tilted CD4+.

Using constant-segment primers, 5'RACE produced TCR alpha and TCR beta cDNA libraries carrying sample barcodes and UMIs. TCRdb re-analysed the 5' RACE reads in MiXCR, keeping a single row per CDR3 protein. The table includes under 600,000 distinct CDR3 sequences, less than 25% detected once. V lost 0 bases to trimming and J lost 7 bases, with 13 bases between them. From germline, CDR1 is LGHNA and CDR2 YSLEER. The CDR3 contains 14 residues. The sample holds a few counts of this clonotype. Its antigen remains unknown. The origin of this receptor is an adult woman who had mild COVID-19 (a few samples of this study predate the infection). Cell type and time point are not known. Input material: PBMCs or a T cell subset sorted from them (not recorded which). This chain links TRBV4-3 with TRBJ2-7, with D possibly being TRBD1 (5 bases). The CDR3 coding sequence is TGCGCCAGCAGCCAAGATACAGGTGTCGGAGAGCAGTACTTC. This sequence encodes CASSQDTGVGEQYF.